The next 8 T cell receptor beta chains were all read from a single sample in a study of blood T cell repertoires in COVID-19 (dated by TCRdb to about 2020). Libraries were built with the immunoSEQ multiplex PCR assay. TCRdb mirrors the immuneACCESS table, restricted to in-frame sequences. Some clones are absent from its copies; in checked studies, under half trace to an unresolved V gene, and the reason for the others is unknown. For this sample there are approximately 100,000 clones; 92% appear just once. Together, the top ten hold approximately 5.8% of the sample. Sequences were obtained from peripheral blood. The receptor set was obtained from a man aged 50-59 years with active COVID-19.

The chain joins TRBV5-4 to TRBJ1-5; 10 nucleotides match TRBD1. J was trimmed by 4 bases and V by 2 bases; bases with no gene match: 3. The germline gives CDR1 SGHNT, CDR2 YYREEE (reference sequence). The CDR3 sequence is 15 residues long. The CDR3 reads CASSFEDRGNQPQHF. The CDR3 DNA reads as TGTGCCAGCAGCTTCGAGGACAGGGGGAATCAGCCCCAGCATTTT. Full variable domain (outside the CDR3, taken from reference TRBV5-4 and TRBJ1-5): ETGVTQSPTHLIKTRGQQVTLRCSSQSGHNTVSWYQQALGQGPQFIFQYYREEENGRGNFPPRFSGLQFPNYSSELNVNALELDDSALYLCASSFEDRGNQPQHFGDGTRLSIL.

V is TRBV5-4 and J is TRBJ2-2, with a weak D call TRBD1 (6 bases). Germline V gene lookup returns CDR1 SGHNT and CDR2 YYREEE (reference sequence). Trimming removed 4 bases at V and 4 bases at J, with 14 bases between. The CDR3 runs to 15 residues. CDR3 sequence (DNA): TGTGCCAGCAGCACCCCCGACAGGCCCACCGGGGAGCTGTTTTTT. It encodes CASSTPDRPTGELFF.

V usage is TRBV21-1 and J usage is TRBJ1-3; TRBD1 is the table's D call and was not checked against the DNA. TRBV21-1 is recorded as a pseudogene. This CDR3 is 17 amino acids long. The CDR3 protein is CASSYPGQGDSGNTIYF. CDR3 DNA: TGTGCCAGCAGCTACCCGGGACAGGGGGACTCTGGAAACACCATATATTTT.

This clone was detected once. The CDR3 protein is CASRRGGNPNTGELFF. As DNA, the CDR3 is TGTGCCAGCCGCCGGGGAGGGAATCCAAACACCGGGGAGCTGTTTTTT. The chain carries TRBV27 and TRBJ2-2; 7 positions match TRBD2. Germline V gives CDR1 MNHEY, CDR2 SMNVEV (reference sequence). CDR3 size: 16 residues. V gave up 8 bases and J gave up 2 bases; unmatched junction bases: 11.

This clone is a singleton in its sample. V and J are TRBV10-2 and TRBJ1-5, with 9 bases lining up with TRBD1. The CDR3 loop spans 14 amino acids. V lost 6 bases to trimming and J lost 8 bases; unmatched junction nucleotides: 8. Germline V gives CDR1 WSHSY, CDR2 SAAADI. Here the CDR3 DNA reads TGCGCCAGCAGAAACGGACAGGGGTGGGAGCCCCAGCATTTT. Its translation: CASRNGQGWEPQHF.

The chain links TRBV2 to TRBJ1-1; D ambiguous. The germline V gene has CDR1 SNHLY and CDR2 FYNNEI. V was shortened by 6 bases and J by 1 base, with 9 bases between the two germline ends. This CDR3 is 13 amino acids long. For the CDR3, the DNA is TGTGCCAGCAGCGCCAGACAGAACACTGAAGCTTTCTTT. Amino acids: CASSARQNTEAFF.

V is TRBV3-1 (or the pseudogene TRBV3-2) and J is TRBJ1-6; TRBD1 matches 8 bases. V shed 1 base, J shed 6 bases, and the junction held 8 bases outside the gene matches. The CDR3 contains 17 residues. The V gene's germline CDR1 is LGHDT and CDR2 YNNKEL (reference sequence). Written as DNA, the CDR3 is TGTGCCAGCAGCCAAGGGACAGGGTCTCTCGGTAATTCACCCCTCCACTTT. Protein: CASSQGTGSLGNSPLHF.

The CDR3 bases are TGTGCCAGCAGGCCCGGCGGGAAAATCTACGAGCAGTACTTC. Its protein is CASRPGGKIYEQYF. This sequence joins TRBV28 and TRBJ2-7, with D perhaps matching TRBD2 (6 bases). Germline V gives CDR1 MDHEN, CDR2 SYDVKM. The V and J ends lost 6 bases and 3 bases respectively, with 15 bases between them. The CDR3 extends over 14 amino acids.